This TCR beta chain stems from a study of OX40 agonist ivuxolimab in advanced cancers. Measured with immunoSEQ multiplex PCR; TCRdb has only the in-frame clones, and not every one. The sample contains around 66,000 clones, approximately 90% of which appear only once. The germline V and J ends were trimmed by 6 bases and 6 bases, with 11 bases remaining between them. The CDR3 is 12 amino acids. Germline V gene sequence: CDR1 SQVTM, CDR2 ANQGSEA. This clonotype was obtained from an adult with an advanced solid tumor such as melanoma, head and neck, liver or kidney cancer. V usage is TRBV29-1 and J usage is TRBJ2-2; tentatively, D is TRBD1 (6 bases). This specimen was CD4+ or CD8+ T cells sorted from blood, taken in a trial of the OX40 agonist ivuxolimab. The DNA of the CDR3 is TGCAGCGTATCAGGGGATGCCGGGGAGCTGTTTTTT. It specifies CSVSGDAGELFF.